This TCR beta chain was retrieved from a study of beta chain features in type 1 diabetes. The investigators reverse transcribed all of the isolated RNA, so they sequenced expressed TCRB transcripts. An average around 3.5 million reads came from naive, central memory and regulatory T cell samples. Produced via immunoSEQ multiplex PCR; TCRdb's table is partial and in-frame only. The table shows around 310,000 clones, with approximately 11% occurring only once. Germline loops: CDR1 SGHTA, CDR2 FQGNSA. J lost 4 bases, V lost 5 bases, and 6 bases had no gene match. The CDR3 has 14 amino acids. Study outcomes and limitations: Comparison showed that naive, central memory and Treg TCRB repertoires appeared more similar among patients than among healthy donors.

With respect to this clone: Its target is unknown.

The sample taken for sequencing was naive CD4+ T cells from blood. V usage is TRBV7-2 and J usage is TRBJ2-5, with TRBD2 identical over 8 bases. The TCR comes from a woman aged 25 to 39 in good health. CDR3 coding DNA: TGTGCCAGCAGCCCCCAGGCGGGAGGAGAGACCCAGTACTTC. Encoded protein: CASSPQAGGETQYF.